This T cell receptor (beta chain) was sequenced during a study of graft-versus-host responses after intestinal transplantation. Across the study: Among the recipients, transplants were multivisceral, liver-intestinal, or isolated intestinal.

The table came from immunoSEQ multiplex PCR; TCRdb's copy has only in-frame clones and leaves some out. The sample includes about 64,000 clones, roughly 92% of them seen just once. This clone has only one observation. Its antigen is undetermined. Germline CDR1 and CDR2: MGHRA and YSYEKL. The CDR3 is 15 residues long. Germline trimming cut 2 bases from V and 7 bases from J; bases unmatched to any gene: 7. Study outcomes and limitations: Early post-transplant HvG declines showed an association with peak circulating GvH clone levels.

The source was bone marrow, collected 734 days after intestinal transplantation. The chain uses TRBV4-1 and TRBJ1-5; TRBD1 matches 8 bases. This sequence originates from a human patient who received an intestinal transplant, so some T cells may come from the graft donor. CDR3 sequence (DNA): TGCGCCAGCAGCCAACCGACAGGGGTACCCCAGCCCCAGCATTTT. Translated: CASSQPTGVPQPQHF.